These 8 T cell receptor beta chains were sequenced from one sample in a study of Graves' ophthalmopathy and Graves' hyperthyroidism. Amplified material comprised TCR beta CDR3 regions derived from RNA transcripts. RT-PCR was first run with HTBI primers, then multiplex PCR in a second round. TCRdb reprocessed the multiplex PCR reads with MiXCR, giving one entry per CDR3 protein. This sample carries around 520,000 distinct CDR3 sequences, approximately 35% of them seen once, and the ten largest clones take about 4%. The sequencing input was peripheral blood or thyroid tissue (not recorded which). Receptor source: an adult man with Graves' hyperthyroidism.

This clonotype was observed a handful of times. The genes are TRBV7-2 and TRBJ2-7; TRBD2 agrees at 10 bases. Germline loops: CDR1 SGHTA, CDR2 FQGNSA. V gave up 4 bases and J gave up 7 bases; unmatched junction bases: 7. This CDR3 is 14 amino acids long. The CDR3 coding sequence is TGTGCCAGCAGCTCCCCGGGACTAGCGAGGGAGCAGTACTTC. This sequence encodes CASSSPGLAREQYF.

This clonotype has just a few counts. This chain joins TRBV7-3 and TRBJ2-6; perhaps TRBD1 as D (5 bases). Germline CDR1 reads SGHTA; CDR2 reads FQGTGA. The V end was cut by 2 bases, the J end by 0 bases, with 20 bases between. The CDR3 runs 20 residues. CDR3 protein: CASSLSPGAISISGANVLTF. For the CDR3, the DNA is TGTGCCAGCAGCTTATCCCCTGGGGCGATCTCCATCTCTGGGGCCAACGTCCTGACTTTC. The complete variable domain, with remaining parts taken from reference TRBV7-3 and TRBJ2-6, reads GAGVSQTPSNKVTEKGKYVELRCDPISGHTALYWYRQSLGQGPEFLIYFQGTGAADDSGLPNDRFFAVRPEGSVSTLKIQRTERGDSAVYLCASSLSPGAISISGANVLTFGAGSRLTVL.

The rearrangement joins TRBV20-1 to TRBJ1-2, with 11 nucleotides matching TRBD1. J lost 6 bases, V lost 0 bases, and 6 bases had no gene match. This CDR3 has 15 residues. Germline V CDR1 and CDR2: DFQATT, SNEGSKA (reference sequence). The CDR3 spells CSARDGTGGMDGYTF. DNA for the CDR3: TGCAGTGCTAGAGATGGGACAGGGGGTATGGATGGCTACACCTTC.

Note on this clonotype: Germline is not matched at one junction end, which may reflect a read error. The chain uses TRBV12-3 or TRBV12-4 and TRBJ2-5; TRBD2 matches at 9 bases. The length of the CDR3 is 14 residues. In DNA, the CDR3 is TGTGCCAGCAAGCGGACTAGCGCGCAAGGGACCCAGTACTTC. It translates to CASKRTSAQGTQYF.

This rearrangement joins TRBV2 to TRBJ2-2; D not certain. The germline gives CDR1 SNHLY, CDR2 FYNNEI. The CDR3 covers 14 residues. The V end lost 7 bases, the J end lost 0 bases, and 9 bases lay between the germline ends. The CDR3 region is CASKLSANTGELFF. CDR3 coding DNA: TGTGCCAGCAAGCTTTCAGCGAACACCGGGGAGCTGTTTTTT.

The rearrangement uses TRBV6-1 and TRBJ2-2; TRBD1 agrees at 10 bases. With V trimmed by 6 bases and J by 4 bases, 5 bases remained unmatched. This CDR3 is 15 amino acids long. The germline CDR1 and CDR2 sequences are MNHNS and SASEGT. Here the CDR3 reads CASRFRDRGTGELFF. The DNA for the CDR3 is TGTGCCAGCAGATTCCGGGACAGGGGCACCGGGGAGCTGTTTTTT.

The CDR3 reads CSARLLGQGQAGYTF. The CDR3 coding sequence is TGCAGTGCTAGGTTGCTCGGACAGGGTCAGGCGGGCTACACCTTC. The chain recombines TRBV20-1 with TRBJ1-2; 8 bases match TRBD1. V lost 3 bases, J lost 8 bases, and 14 bases stayed unmatched. The CDR3 is 15 amino acids. Germline loops: CDR1 DFQATT, CDR2 SNEGSKA (reference sequence).

The chain joins TRBV24-1 to TRBJ2-2; TRBD1 matches at 8 bases. Trimming cost V 7 bases and J 7 bases; bases outside gene matches: 10. Germline CDR1 and CDR2: KGHDR and SFDVKD. CDR3 length: 15 amino acids. CDR3 DNA: TGTGCCACCAGCGGAGGACAGGGTTATGGCGGGGAGCTGTTTTTT. The encoded protein is CATSGGQGYGGELFF.